This note documents a single TCR beta chain sequence. Its target is not known. TCRdb re-called the 5' RACE reads with MiXCR, one entry per CDR3 protein. The table shows 250,000 or so distinct CDR3 sequences, with under 20% occurring only once. This sample stems from a study of T-cell memory formation after mild COVID-19. Study-wide background: TCR clusters were mostly confined to one donor each. Study-wide results and caveats: The study found balanced CD4/CD8 in clones contracting day 15 to 85 and a CD4+ lean in later expanders. Some clones that responded turned up in pre-infection memory, which suggests that cross-reactive memory joined in. Contracting CD8+ clones were enriched in EMRA, CD4+ mainly in CM and EM.

The receptor was isolated from a man between 18 and 35 years old who had mild COVID-19 (a few samples of this study predate the infection). Cell type and time point are not known. Sequencing was done on a sample of PBMCs or a T cell subset sorted from them (not recorded which).

CDR3 DNA: TGTGCCAGCAGCCCCACAGGGTATTTAGACACTGAAGCTTTCTTT. This codes for CASSPTGYLDTEAFF. The chain combines TRBV7-3 with TRBJ1-1; TRBD1 might be the D (6 bases). Looked up from germline, CDR1 is SGHTA and CDR2 is FQGTGA. The CDR3 runs to 15 residues. The V end lost 5 bases, the J end lost 3 bases, and 16 bases lay between the germline ends.